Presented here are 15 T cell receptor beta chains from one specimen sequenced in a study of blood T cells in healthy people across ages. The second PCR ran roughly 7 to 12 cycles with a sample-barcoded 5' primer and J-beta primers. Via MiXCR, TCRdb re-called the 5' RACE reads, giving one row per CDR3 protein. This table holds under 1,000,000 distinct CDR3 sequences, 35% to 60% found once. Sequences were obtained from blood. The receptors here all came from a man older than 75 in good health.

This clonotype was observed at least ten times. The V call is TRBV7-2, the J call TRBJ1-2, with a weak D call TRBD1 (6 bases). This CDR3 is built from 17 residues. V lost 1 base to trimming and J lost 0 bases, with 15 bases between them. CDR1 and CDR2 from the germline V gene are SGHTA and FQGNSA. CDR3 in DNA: TGTGCCAGCAGCTTAGGTTCAGGGGAGGCAGCTAACTATGGCTACACCTTC. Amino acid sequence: CASSLGSGEAANYGYTF.

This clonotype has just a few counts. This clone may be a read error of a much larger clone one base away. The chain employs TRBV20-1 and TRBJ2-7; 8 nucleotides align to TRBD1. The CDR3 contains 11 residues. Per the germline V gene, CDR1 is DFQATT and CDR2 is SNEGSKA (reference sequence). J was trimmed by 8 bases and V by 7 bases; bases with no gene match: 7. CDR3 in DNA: TGCAGTGGTAAGGACAGGGCGCAGCAGTACTTC. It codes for CSGKDRAQQYF.

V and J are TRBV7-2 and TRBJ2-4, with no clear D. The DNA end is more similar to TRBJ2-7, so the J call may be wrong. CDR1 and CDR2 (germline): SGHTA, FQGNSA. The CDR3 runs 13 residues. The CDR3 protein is CASTHAEAYEQYF. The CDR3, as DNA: TGTGCCAGCACCCACGCAGAAGCCTACGAGCAGTACTTC.

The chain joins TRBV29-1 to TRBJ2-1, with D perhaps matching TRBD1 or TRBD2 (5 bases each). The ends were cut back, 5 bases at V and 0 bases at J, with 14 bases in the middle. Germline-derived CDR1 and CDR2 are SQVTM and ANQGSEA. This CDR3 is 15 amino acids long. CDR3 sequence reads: CSVFDSGSSYNEQFF. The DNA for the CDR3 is TGCAGCGTTTTTGACAGCGGAAGCTCCTACAATGAGCAGTTCTTC.

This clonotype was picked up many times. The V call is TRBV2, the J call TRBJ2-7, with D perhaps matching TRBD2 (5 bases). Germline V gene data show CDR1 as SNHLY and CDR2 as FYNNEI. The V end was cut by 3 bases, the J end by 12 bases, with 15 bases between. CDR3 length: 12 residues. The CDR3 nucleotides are TGTGCCAGCAGTGATTCAGCGGTCCTCGGGTACTTC. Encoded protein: CASSDSAVLGYF. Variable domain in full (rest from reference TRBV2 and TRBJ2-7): EPEVTQTPSHQVTQMGQEVILRCVPISNHLYFYWYRQILGQKVEFLVSFYNNEISEKSEIFDDQFSVERPDGSNFTLKIRSTKLEDSAMYFCASSDSAVLGYFGPGTRLTVT.

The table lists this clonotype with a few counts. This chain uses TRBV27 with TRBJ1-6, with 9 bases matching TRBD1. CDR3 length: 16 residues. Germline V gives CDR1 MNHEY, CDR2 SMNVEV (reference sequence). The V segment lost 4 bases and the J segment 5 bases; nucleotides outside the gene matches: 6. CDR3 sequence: CASSSIGTGNNSPLHF. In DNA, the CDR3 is TGTGCCAGCAGTTCGATAGGGACAGGGAATAATTCACCCCTCCACTTT.

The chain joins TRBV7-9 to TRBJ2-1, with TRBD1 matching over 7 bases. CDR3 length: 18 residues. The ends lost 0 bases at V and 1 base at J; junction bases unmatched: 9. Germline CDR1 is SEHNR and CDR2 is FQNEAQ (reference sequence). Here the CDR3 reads CASSLADRNVRSYNEQFF. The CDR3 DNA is TGTGCCAGCAGCTTAGCGGACAGGAACGTTAGGTCCTACAATGAGCAGTTCTTC.

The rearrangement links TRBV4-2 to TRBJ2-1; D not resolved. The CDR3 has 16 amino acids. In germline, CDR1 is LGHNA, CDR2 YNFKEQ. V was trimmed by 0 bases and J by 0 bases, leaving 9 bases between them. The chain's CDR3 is CASSQDGRSSYNEQFF. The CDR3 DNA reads TGTGCCAGCAGCCAAGATGGGCGGAGCTCCTACAATGAGCAGTTCTTC.

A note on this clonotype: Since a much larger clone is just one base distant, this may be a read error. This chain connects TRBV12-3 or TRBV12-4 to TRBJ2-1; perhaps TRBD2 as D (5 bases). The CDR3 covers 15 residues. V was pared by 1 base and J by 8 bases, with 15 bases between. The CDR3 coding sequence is TGTGCCAGCAGTTTAGGACGAGCGGCCTCAGATGAGCAGTTCTTC. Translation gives CASSLGRAASDEQFF.

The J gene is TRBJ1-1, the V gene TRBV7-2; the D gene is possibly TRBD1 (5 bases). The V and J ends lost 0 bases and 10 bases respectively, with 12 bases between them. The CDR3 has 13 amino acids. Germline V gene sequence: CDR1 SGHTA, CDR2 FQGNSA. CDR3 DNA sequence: TGTGCCAGCAGCTTAGCCCAGGGCGGATTAGCTTTCTTT. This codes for CASSLAQGGLAFF.

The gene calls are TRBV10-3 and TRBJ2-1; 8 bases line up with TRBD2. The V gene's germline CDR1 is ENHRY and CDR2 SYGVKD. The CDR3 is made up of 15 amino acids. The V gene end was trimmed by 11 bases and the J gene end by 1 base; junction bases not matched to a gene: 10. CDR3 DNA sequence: TGTGCCGTCGGTCGGGGGGGGGATTCCTACAATGAGCAGTTCTTC. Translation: CAVGRGGDSYNEQFF.

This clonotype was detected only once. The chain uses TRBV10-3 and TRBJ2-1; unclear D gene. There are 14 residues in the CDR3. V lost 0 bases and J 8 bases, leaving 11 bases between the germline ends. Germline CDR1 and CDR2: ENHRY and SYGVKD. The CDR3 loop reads CAISESNPGDEQFF. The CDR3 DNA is TGTGCCATCAGTGAGTCGAACCCGGGTGATGAGCAGTTCTTC.

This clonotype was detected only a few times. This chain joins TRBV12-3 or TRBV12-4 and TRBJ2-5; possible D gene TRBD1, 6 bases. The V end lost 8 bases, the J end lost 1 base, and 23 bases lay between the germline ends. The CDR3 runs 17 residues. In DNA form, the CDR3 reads TGTGCCAGCGCGGACGATCGACAGGCCACGGCCCAAGAGACCCAGTACTTC. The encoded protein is CASADDRQATAQETQYF.

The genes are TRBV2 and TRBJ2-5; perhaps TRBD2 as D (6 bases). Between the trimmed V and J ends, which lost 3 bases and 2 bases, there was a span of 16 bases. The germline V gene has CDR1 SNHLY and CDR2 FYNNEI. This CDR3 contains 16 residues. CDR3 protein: CASSESTGSQQETQYF. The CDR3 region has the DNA TGTGCCAGCAGTGAGAGTACCGGGAGCCAACAAGAGACCCAGTACTTC. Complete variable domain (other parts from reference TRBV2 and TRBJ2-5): EPEVTQTPSHQVTQMGQEVILRCVPISNHLYFYWYRQILGQKVEFLVSFYNNEISEKSEIFDDQFSVERPDGSNFTLKIRSTKLEDSAMYFCASSESTGSQQETQYFGPGTRLLVL.

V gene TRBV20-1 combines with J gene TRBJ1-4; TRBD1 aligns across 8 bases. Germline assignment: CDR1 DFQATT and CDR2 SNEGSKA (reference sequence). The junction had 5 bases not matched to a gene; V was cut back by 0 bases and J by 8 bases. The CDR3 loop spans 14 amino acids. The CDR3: CSARDSQGDEKLFF. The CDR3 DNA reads TGCAGTGCTAGAGATTCACAGGGGGACGAAAAACTGTTTTTT.